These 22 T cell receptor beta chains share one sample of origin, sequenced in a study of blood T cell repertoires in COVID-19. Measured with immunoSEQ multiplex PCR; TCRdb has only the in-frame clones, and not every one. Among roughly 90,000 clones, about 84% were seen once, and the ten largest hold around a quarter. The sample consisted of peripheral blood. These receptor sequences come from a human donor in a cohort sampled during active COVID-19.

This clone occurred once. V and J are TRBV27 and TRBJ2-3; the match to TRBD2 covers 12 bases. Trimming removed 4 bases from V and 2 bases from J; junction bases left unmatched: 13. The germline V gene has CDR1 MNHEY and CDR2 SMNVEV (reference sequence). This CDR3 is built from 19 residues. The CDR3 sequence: CASSSPTSGSFSTTDTQYF. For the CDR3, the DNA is TGTGCCAGCAGTTCGCCGACTAGCGGGAGTTTTTCCACCACAGATACGCAGTATTTT.

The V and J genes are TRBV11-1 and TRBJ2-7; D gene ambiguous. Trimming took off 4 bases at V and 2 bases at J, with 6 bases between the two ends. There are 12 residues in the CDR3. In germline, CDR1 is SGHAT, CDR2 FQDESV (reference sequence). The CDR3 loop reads CASSSTAYEQYF. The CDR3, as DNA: TGTGCCAGCAGCTCCACAGCCTACGAGCAGTACTTC.

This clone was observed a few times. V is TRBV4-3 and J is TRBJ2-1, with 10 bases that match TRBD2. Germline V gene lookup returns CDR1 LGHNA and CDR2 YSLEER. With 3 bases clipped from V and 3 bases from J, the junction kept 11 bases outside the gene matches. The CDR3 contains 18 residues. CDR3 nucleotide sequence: TGCGCCAGCAGCCAGGAGGGAGCGGGAGGGTTCCTCTACAATGAGCAGTTCTTC. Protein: CASSQEGAGGFLYNEQFF.

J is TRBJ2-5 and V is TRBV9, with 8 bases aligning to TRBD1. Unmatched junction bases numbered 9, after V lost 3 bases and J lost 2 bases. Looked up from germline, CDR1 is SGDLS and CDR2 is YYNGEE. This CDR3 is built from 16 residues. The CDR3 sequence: CASSADTGGWQETQYF. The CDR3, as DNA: TGTGCCAGCAGCGCCGATACAGGGGGTTGGCAAGAGACCCAGTACTTC.

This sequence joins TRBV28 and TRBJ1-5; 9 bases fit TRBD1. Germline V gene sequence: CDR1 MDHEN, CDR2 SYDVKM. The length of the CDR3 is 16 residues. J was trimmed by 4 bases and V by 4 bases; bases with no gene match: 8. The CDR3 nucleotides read TGTGCCAGCAGTTGGGGGGGACAGGGTAGGAATCAGCCCCAGCATTTT. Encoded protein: CASSWGGQGRNQPQHF.

Here the CDR3 reads CASSLYRGVANVLTF. The CDR3 nucleotides read TGCGCCAGCAGCCTCTACCGTGGTGTGGCCAACGTCCTGACTTTC. The chain carries TRBV4-3 and TRBJ2-6; D gene uncertain. Germline loops: CDR1 LGHNA, CDR2 YSLEER. CDR3 length equals 15 residues. Trimming pared 4 bases from V and 6 bases from J, leaving 13 bases between.

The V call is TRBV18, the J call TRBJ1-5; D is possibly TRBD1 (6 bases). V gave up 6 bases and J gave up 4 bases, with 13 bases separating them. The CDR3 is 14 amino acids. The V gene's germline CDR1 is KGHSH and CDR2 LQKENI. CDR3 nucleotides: TGTGCCAGCTCGCCCGGACAGATAAATCAGCCCCAGCATTTT. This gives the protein CASSPGQINQPQHF.

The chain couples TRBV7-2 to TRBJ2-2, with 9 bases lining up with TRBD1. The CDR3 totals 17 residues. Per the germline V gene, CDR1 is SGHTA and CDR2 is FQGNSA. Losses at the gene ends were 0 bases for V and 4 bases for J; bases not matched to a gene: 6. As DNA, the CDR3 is TGTGCCAGCAGCTTAGCCTCGGGACAGGGTCGCACCGGGGAGCTGTTTTTT. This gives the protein CASSLASGQGRTGELFF.

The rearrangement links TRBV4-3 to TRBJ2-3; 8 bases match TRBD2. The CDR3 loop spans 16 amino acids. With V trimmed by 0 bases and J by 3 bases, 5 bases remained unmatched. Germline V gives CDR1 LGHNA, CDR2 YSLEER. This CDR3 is CASSQDIGGGTDTQYF. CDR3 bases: TGCGCCAGCAGCCAAGATATCGGGGGGGGGACAGATACGCAGTATTTT.

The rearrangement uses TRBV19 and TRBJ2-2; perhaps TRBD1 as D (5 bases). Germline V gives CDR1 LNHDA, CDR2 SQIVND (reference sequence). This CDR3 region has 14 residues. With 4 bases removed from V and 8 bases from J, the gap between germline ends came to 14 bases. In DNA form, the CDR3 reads TGTGCCAGTAGTAAATACTCAGGGTCGGGGGAGCTGTTTTTT. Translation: CASSKYSGSGELFF.

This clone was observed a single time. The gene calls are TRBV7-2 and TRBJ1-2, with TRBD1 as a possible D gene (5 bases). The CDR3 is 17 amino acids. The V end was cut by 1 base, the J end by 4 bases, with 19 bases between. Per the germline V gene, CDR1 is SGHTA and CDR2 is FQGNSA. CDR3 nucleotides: TGTGCCAGCAGCTTAGGTGGGGGGGTGGTCTCTGGCTATGGCTACACCTTC. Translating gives CASSLGGGVVSGYGYTF. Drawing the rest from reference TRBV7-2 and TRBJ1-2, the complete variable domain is GAGVSQSPSNKVTEKGKDVELRCDPISGHTALYWYRQSLGQGLEFLIYFQGNSAPDKSGLPSDRFSAERTGGSVSTLTIQRTQQEDSAVYLCASSLGGGVVSGYGYTFGSGTRLTVV.

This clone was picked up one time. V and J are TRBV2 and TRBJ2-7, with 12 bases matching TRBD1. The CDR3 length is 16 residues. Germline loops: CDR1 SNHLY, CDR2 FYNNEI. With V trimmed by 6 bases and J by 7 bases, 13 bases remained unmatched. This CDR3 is CASRNPPGQGAGEQYF. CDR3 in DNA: TGTGCCAGCAGGAATCCACCGGGACAGGGGGCTGGGGAGCAGTACTTC.

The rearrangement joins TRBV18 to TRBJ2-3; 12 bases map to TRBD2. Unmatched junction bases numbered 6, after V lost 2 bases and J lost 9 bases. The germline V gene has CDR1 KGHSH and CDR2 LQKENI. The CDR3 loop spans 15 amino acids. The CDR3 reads CASSPRTSGDGTQYF. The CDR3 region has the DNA TGTGCCAGCTCACCAAGGACTAGCGGGGATGGAACGCAGTATTTT.

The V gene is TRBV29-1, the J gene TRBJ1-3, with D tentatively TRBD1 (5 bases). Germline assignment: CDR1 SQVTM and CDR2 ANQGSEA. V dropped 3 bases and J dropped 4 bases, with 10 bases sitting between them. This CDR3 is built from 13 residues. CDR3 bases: TGCAGCGTTGATGGGCAGGGAGGAAACACCATATATTTT. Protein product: CSVDGQGGNTIYF.

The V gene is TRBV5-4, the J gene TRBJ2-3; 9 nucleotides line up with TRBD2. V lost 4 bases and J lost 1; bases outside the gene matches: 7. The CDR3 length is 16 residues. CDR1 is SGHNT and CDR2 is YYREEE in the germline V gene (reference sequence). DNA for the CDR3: TGTGCCAGCAGCCCGCCTGCTAGCGGGGGCACAGATACGCAGTATTTT. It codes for CASSPPASGGTDTQYF.

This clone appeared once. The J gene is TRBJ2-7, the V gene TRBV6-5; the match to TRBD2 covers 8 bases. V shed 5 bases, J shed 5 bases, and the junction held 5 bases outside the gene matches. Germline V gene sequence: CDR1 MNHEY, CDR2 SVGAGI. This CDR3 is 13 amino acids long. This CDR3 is CASSRAGGNEQYF. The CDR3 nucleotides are TGTGCCAGCAGTCGTGCGGGGGGAAACGAGCAGTACTTC.

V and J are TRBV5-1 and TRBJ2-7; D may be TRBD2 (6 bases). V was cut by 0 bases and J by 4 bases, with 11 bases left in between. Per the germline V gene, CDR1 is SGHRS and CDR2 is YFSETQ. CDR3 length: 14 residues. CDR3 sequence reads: CASSLGGAGYEQYF. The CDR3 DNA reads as TGCGCCAGCAGCTTGGGCGGGGCGGGGTACGAGCAGTACTTC.

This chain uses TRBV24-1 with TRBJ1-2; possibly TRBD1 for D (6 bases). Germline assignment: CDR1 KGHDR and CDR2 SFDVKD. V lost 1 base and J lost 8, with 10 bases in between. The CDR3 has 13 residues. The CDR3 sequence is CATSDFRDTGYTF. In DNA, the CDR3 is TGTGCCACCAGTGATTTTCGGGACACGGGCTACACCTTC.

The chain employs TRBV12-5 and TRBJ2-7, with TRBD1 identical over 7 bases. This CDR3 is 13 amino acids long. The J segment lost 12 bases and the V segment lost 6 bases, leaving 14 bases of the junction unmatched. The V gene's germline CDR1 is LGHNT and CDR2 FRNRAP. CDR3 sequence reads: CASGQDTGVPRYF. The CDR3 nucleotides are TGTGCTAGTGGCCAAGACACAGGGGTTCCGCGGTACTTC.

This chain's CDR3 is CASSEAGSEEKLFF. CDR3 in DNA: TGTGCCAGCAGTGAGGCGGGGTCAGAGGAAAAACTGTTTTTT. The chain combines TRBV6-1 with TRBJ1-4; D is unclear. Germline V gene lookup returns CDR1 MNHNS and CDR2 SASEGT. The CDR3 runs 14 residues. Trimming stripped 3 bases from V and 8 bases from J, with 13 bases between.

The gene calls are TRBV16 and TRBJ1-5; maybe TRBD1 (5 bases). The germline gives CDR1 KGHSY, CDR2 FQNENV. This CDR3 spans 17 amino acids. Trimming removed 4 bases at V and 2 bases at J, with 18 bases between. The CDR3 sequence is CASSLASGGVGNQPQHF. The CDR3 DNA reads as TGTGCCAGCAGCCTTGCAAGTGGGGGGGTAGGCAATCAGCCCCAGCATTTT.

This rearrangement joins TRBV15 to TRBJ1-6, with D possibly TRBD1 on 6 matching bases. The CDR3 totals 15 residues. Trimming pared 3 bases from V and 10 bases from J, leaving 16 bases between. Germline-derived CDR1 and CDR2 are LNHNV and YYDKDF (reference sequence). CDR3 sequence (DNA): TGTGCCACCAGCAGGGCCCCGGCAGGGGTCTCACCCCTCCACTTT. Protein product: CATSRAPAGVSPLHF.